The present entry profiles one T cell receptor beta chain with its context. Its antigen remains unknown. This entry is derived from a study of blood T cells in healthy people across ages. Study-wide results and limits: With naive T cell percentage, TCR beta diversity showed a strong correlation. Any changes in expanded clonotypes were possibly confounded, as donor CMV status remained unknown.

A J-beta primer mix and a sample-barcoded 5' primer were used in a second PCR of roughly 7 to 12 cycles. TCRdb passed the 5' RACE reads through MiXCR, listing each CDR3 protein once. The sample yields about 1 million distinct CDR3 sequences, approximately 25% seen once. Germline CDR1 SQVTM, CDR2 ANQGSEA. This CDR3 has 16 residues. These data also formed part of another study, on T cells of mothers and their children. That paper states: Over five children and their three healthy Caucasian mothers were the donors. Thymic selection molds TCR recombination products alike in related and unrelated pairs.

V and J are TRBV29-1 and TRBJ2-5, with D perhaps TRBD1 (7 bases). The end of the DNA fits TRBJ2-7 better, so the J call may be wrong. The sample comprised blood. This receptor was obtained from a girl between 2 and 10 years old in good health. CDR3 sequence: CSVEEAGSGGSYEQYF. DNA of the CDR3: TGCAGCGTTGAAGAGGCGGGATCAGGGGGCTCCTACGAGCAGTACTTC.